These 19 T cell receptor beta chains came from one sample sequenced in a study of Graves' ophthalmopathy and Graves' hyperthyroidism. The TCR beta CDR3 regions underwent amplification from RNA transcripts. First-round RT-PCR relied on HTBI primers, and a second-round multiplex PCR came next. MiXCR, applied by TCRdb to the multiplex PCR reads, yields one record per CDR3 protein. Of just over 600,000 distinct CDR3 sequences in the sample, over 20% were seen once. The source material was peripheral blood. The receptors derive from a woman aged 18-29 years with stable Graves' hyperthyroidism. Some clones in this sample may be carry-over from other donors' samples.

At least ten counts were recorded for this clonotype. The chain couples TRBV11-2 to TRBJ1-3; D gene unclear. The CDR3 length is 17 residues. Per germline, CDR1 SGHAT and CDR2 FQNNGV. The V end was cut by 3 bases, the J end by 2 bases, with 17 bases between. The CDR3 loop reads CASSLELGFRPGNTIYF. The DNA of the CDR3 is TGTGCCAGCAGCTTGGAGCTGGGGTTCCGACCTGGAAACACCATATATTTT.

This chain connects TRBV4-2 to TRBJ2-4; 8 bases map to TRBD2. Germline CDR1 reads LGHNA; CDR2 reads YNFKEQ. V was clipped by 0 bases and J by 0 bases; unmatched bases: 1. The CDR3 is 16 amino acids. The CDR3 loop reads CASSQDRGGAKNIQYF. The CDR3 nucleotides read TGTGCCAGCAGCCAAGACCGGGGGGGAGCCAAAAACATTCAGTACTTC.

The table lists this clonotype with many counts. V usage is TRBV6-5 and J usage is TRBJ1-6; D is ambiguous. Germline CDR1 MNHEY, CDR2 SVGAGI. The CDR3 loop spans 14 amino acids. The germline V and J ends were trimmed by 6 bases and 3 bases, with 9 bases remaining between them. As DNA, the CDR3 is TGTGCCAGCAGGACCGCCGACTATAATTCACCCCTCCACTTT. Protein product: CASRTADYNSPLHF.

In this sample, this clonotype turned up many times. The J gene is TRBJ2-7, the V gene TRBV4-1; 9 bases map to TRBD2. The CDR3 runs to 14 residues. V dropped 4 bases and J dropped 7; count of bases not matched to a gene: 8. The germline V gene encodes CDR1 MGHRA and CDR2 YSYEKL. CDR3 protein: CASSPRGGDWEQYF. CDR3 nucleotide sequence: TGCGCCAGCAGCCCCCGCGGGGGGGATTGGGAGCAGTACTTC.

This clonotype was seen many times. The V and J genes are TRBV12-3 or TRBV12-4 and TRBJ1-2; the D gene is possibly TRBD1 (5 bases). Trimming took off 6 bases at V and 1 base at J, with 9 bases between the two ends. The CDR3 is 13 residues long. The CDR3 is CASRSGLNYGYTF. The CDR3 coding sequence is TGTGCCAGCAGATCGGGACTTAACTATGGCTACACCTTC.

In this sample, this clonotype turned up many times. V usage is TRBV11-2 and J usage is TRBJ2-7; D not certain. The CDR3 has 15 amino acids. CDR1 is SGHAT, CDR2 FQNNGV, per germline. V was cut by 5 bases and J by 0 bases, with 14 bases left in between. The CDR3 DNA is TGTGCCAGCAGCCCCTCGGTCCTAAGCTCCTACGAGCAGTACTTC. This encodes CASSPSVLSSYEQYF.

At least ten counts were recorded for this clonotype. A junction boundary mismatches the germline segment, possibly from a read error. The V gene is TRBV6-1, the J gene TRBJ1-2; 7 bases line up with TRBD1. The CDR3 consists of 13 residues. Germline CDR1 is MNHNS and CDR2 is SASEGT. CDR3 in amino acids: CASSPGTDYGYTF. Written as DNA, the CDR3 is TGCGCCAGCAGCCCCGGGACAGACTATGGCTACACCTTC.

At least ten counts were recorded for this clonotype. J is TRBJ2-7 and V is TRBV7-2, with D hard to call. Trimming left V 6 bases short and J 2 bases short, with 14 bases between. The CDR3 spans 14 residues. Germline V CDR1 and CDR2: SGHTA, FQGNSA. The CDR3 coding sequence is TGTGCCAGCAGTAGAGACGAGGTACCCTACGAGCAGTACTTC. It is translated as CASSRDEVPYEQYF.

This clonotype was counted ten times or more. The CDR3 nucleotides read TGTGCCAGCAGCCCAATGGGACAGGGCTTCCAAGCTTTCTTT. Protein sequence: CASSPMGQGFQAFF. The chain is built from TRBV7-9 and TRBJ1-1; 9 bases align to TRBD1. From germline, CDR1 is SEHNR and CDR2 FQNEAQ (reference sequence). The CDR3 loop spans 14 amino acids. V lost 5 bases and J lost 9; bases outside the gene matches: 10. The full variable domain, completed using reference TRBV7-9 and TRBJ1-1, is DTGVSQNPRHKITKRGQNVTFRCDPISEHNRLYWYRQTLGQGPEFLTYFQNEAQLEKSRLLSDRFSAERPKGSFSTLEIQRTEQGDSAMYLCASSPMGQGFQAFFGQGTRLTVV.

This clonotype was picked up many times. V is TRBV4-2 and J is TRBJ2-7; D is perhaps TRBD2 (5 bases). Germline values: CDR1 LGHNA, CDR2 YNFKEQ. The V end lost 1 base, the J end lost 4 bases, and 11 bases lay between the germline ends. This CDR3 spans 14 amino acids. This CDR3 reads CASSQADRGYEQYF. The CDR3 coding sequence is TGTGCCAGCAGCCAAGCTGACCGGGGATACGAGCAGTACTTC.

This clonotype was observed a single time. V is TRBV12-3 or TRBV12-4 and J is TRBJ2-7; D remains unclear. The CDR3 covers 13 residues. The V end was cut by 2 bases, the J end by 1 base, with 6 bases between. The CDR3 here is CASSLWLSYEQYF. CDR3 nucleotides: TGTGCCAGCAGTTTATGGCTTTCCTACGAGCAGTACTTC.

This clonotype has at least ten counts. The CDR3 DNA follows: TGTGCCAGCAGTGGACTAGCGGGGGTCCAAGAGACCCAGTACTTC. This codes for CASSGLAGVQETQYF. The J gene is TRBJ2-5, the V gene TRBV12-3 or TRBV12-4; 13 bases line up with TRBD2. With V trimmed by 5 bases and J by 1 base, 1 base remained unmatched. The CDR3 is 15 residues long.

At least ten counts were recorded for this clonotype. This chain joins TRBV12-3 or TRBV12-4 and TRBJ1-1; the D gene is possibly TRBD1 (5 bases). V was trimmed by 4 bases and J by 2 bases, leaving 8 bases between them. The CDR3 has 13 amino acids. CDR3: CASSSTVNTEAFF. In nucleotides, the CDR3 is TGTGCCAGCAGTTCGACAGTTAACACTGAAGCTTTCTTT.

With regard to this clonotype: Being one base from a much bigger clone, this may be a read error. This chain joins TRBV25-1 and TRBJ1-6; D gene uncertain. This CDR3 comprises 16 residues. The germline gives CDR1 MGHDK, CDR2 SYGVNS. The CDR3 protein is CASSDRERSYNSHLHF. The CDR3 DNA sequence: TGTGCCAGCAGTGATCGCGAAAGGTCCTATAATTCACACCTCCACTTT.

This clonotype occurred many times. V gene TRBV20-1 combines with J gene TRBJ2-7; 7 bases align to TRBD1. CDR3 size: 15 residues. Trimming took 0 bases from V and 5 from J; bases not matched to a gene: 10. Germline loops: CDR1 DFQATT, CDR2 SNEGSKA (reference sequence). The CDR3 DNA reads TGCAGTGCTAGAGATCGGCAGGGGGTAAGGAACGAGCAGTACTTC. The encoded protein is CSARDRQGVRNEQYF.

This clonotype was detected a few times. This CDR3 is CAWSPAGGGGVYEQYF. The CDR3 DNA reads TGTGCCTGGAGTCCCGCCGGGGGGGGCGGGGTGTACGAGCAGTACTTC. This chain links TRBV30 with TRBJ2-7; TRBD2 matches 8 bases. The CDR3 totals 16 residues. The germline gives CDR1 GTSNPN, CDR2 SVGIG (reference sequence). The ends lost 2 bases at V and 4 bases at J; junction bases unmatched: 13.

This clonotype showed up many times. The CDR3 DNA reads TGTGCCAGCAGGAGCGACAGGGGTTGGACTGAAGCTTTCTTT. This gives the protein CASRSDRGWTEAFF. This sequence joins TRBV12-3 or TRBV12-4 and TRBJ1-1; 8 nucleotides line up with TRBD1. This CDR3 spans 14 amino acids. V dropped 6 bases and J dropped 5; count of bases not matched to a gene: 8.

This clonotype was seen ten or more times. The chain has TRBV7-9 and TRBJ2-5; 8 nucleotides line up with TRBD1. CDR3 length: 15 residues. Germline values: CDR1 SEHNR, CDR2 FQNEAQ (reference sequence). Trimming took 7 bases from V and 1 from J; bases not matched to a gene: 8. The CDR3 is CASNRQGSSQETQYF. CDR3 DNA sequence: TGTGCCAGCAACAGACAGGGGTCTAGCCAAGAGACCCAGTACTTC.

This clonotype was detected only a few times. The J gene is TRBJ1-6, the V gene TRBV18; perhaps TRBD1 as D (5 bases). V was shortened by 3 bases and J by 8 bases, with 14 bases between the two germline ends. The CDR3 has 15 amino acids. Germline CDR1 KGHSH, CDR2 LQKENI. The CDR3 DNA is TGTGCCAGCTCACCGACCCACGGGGCGGATTCACCCCTCCACTTT. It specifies CASSPTHGADSPLHF.